This T cell receptor (beta chain) originates from a study of CD8 T cells in Susac syndrome. The T cells that were sequenced for TCR beta were CD8+ and CD4+ cells from blood. The CDR3 covers 18 residues. J gave up 4 bases and V 3 bases, and 16 bases lay outside the gene matches. Per the germline V gene, CDR1 is LNHDA and CDR2 is SQIVND (reference sequence). After extraction with the RNeasy kit, about 0.45 to 1 ug of the RNA was reverse transcribed using random hexamers. TCRdb re-called the immunoSEQ multiplex PCR reads with MiXCR, one entry per CDR3 protein. In the table there are approximately 150,000 distinct CDR3 sequences, around 93% of which are singletons.

Sequencing was carried out using CD4+ T cells from PBMCs. The TCR comes from a human donor with multiple sclerosis. V gene TRBV19 combines with J gene TRBJ1-1, with 8 bases that match TRBD1. This CDR3 is CASSIPPTGVRGGTEAFF. CDR3 bases: TGTGCCAGTAGTATCCCGCCGACAGGGGTGAGGGGAGGCACTGAAGCTTTCTTT.